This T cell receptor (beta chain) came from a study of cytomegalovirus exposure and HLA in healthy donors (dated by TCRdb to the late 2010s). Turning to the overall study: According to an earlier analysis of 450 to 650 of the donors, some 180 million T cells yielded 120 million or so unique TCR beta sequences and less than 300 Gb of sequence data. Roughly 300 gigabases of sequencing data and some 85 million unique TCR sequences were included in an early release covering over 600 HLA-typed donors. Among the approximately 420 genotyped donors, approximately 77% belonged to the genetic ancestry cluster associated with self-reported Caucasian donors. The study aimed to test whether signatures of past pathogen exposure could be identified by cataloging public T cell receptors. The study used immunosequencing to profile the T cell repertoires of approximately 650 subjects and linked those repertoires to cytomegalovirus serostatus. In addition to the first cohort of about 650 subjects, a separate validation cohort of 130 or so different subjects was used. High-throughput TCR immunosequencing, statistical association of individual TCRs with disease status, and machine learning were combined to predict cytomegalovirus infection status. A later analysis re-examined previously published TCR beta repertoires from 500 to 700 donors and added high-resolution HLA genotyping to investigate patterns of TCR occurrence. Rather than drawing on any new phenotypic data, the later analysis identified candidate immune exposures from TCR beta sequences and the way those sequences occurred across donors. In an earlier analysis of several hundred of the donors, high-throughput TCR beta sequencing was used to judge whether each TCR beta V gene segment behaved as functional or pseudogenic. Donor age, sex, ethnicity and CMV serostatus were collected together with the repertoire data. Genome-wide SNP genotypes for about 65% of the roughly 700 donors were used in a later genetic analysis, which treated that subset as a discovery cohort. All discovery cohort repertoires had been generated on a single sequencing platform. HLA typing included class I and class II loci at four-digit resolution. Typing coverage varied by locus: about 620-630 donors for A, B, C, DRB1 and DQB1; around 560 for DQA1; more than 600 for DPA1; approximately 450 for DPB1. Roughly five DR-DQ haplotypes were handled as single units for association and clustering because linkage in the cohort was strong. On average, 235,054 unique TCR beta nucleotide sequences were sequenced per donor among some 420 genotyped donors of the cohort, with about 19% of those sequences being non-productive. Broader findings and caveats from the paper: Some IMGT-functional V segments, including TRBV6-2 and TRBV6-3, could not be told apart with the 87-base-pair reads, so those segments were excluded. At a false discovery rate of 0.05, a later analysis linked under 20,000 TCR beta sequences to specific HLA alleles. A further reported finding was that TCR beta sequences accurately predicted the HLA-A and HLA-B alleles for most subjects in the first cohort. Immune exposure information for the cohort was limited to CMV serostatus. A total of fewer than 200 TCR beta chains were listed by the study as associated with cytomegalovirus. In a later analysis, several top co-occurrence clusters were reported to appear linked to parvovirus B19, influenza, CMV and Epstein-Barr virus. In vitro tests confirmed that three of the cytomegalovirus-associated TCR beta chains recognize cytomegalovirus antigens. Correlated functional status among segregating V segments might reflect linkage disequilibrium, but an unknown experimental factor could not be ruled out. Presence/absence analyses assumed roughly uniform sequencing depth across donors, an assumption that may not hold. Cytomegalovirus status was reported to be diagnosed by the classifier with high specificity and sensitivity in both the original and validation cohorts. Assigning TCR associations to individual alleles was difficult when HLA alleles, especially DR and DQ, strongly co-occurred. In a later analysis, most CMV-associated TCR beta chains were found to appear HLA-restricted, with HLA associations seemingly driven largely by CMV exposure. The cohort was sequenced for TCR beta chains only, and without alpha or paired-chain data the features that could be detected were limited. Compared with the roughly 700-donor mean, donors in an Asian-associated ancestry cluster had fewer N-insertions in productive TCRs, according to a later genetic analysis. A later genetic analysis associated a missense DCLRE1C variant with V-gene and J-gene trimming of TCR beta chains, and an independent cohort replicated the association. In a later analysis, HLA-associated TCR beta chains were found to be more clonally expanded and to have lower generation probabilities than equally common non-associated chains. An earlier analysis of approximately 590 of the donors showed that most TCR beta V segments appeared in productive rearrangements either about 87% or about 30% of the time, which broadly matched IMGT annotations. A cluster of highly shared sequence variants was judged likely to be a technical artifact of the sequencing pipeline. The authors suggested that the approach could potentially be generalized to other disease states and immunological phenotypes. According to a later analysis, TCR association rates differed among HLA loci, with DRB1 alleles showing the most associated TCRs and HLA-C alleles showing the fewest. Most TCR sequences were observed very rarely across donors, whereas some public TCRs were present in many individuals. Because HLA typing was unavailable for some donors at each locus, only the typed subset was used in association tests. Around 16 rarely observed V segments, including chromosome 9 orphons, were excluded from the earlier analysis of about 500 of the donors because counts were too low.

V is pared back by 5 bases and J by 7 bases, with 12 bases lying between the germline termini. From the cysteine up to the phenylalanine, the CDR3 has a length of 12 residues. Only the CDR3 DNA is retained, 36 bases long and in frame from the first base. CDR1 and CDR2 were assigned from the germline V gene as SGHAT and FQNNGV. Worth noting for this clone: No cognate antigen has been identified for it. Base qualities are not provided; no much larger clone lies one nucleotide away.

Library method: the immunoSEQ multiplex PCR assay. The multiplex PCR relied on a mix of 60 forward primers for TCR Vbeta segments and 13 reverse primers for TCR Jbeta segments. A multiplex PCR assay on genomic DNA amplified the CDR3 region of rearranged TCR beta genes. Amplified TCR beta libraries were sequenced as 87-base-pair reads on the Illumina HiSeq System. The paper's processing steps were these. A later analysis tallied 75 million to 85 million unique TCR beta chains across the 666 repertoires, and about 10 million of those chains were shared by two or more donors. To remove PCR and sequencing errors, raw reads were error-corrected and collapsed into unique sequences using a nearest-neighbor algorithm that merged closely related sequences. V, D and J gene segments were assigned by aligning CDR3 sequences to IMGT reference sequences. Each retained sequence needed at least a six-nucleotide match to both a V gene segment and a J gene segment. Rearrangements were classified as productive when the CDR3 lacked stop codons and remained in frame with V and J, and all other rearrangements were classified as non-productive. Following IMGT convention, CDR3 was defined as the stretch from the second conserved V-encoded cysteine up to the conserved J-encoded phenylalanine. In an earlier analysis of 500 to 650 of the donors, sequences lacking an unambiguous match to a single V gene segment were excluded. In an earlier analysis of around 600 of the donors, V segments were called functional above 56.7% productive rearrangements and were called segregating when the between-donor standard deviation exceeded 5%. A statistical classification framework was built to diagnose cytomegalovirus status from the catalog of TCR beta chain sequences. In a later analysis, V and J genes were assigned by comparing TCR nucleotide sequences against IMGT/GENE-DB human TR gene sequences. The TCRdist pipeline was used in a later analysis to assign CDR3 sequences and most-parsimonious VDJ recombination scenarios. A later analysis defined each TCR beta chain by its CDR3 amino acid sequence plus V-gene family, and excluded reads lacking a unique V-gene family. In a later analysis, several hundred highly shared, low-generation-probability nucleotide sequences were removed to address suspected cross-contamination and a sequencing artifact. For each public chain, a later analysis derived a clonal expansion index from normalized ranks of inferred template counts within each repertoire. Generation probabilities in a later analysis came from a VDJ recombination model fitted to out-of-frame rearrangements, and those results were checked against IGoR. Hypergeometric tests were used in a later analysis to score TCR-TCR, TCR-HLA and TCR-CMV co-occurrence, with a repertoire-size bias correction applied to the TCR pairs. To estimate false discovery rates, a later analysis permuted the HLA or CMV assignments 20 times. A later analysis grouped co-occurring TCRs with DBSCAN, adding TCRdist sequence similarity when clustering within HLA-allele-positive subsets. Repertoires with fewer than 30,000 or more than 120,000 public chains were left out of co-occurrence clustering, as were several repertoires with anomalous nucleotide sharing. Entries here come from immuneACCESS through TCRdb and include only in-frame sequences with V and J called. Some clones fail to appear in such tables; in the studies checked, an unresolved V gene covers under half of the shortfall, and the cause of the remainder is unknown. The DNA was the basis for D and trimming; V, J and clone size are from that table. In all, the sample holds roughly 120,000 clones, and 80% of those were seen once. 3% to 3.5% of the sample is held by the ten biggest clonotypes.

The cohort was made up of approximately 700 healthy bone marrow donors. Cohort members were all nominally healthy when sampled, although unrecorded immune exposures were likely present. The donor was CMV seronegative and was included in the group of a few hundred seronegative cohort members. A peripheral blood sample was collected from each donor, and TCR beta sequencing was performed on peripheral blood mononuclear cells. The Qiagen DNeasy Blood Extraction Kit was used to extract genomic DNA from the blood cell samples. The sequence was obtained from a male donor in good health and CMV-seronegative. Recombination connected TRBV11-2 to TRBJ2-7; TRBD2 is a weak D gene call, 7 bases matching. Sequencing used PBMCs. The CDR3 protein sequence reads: CASSHGGREQYF. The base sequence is TGTGCCAGCAGCCACGGGGGGCGGGAGCAGTACTTC.